Below, one TCR beta chain is given with its context. Its antigen remains unknown. Produced via immunoSEQ multiplex PCR; TCRdb's table is partial and in-frame only. The data contain 74,000 or so clones, 85% to 95% of them seen just once; the ten biggest clones take up around 0.29%. This entry comes from a study of OX40 agonist ivuxolimab in advanced cancers. General study results and limits: Clonal expansion from baseline to week 6 occurred in both CD4+ and CD8+ T cells. Some patients who did not respond also had low normalized T-cell clonal expansion.

Per the germline V gene, CDR1 is SGHKS and CDR2 is YYEKEE (reference sequence). The CDR3 contains 13 residues. V lost 2 bases and J 1 base, leaving 6 bases between the germline ends. Patients who had autoimmune disease history or got systemic immunosuppression were left out. The V and J genes are TRBV5-5 and TRBJ1-2; D call uncertain. The receptor comes from an adult with an advanced solid tumor such as melanoma, head and neck, liver or kidney cancer. The sample in question was CD4+ or CD8+ T cells sorted from blood, obtained in a trial of the OX40 agonist ivuxolimab. CDR3 nucleotide sequence: TGTGCCAGCAGCTTTTCCCTTAACTATGGCTACACCTTC. Its translation is CASSFSLNYGYTF.